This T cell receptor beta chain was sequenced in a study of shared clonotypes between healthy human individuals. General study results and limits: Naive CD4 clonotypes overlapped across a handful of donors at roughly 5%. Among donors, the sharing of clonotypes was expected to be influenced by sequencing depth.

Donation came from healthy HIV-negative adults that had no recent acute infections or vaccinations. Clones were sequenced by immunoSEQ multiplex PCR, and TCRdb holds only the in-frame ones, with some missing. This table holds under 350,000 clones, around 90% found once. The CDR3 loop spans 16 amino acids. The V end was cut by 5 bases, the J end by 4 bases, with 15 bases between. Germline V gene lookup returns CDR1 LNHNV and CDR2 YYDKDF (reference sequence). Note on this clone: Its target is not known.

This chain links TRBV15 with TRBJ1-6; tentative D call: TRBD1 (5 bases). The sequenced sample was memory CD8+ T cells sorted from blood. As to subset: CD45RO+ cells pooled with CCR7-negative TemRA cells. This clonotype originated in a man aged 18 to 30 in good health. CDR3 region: CATSGAESGYNSPLHF. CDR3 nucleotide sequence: TGTGCCACCAGCGGGGCCGAGAGCGGGTATAATTCACCCCTCCACTTT. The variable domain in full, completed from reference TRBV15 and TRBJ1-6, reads DAMVIQNPRYQVTQFGKPVTLSCSQTLNHNVMYWYQQKSSQAPKLLFHYYDKDFNNEADTPDNFQSRRPNTSFCFLDIRSPGLGDTAMYLCATSGAESGYNSPLHFGNGTRLTVT.